A single sample is the source of the 10 T cell receptor beta chains below, sequenced in a study of cytomegalovirus exposure and HLA in healthy donors. In the PCR, 60 Vbeta and 13 Jbeta primers were used. Clones were read by immunoSEQ multiplex PCR, and TCRdb kept only the in-frame ones, dropping some. This table lists around 200,000 clones. Sequencing was done on a sample of PBMCs. The receptors were gathered from a girl aged 2-15 years in good health and CMV-seropositive.

V is TRBV11-2 and J is TRBJ2-3, with 9 bases lining up with TRBD2. CDR3 length: 14 amino acids. Germline CDR1 is SGHAT and CDR2 is FQNNGV. V was pared by 11 bases and J by 6 bases, with 12 bases of the junction left unmatched. Here the CDR3 reads CAVGRAGGFDTQYF. The CDR3 region has the DNA TGTGCCGTAGGCCGAGCGGGAGGTTTTGATACGCAGTATTTT.

The chain carries TRBV4-1 and TRBJ2-1; 7 nucleotides match TRBD1. The CDR3 is 13 amino acids. CDR1 is MGHRA and CDR2 is YSYEKL in the germline V gene. The ends lost 8 bases at V and 2 bases at J; junction bases unmatched: 3. CDR3 coding DNA: TGCGCCAGCGGGCAGGGGGCCTACAATGAGCAGTTCTTC. Translated, it gives CASGQGAYNEQFF.

This chain connects TRBV4-1 to TRBJ2-1; 11 bases are a match to TRBD2. Trimming removed 6 bases from V and 4 bases from J; junction bases left unmatched: 5. Germline-derived CDR1 and CDR2 are MGHRA and YSYEKL. The CDR3 is 15 amino acids. CDR3 sequence (DNA): TGCGCCAGCAGTCAGGGACTAGCGGCGTACAATGAGCAGTTCTTC. This translates into CASSQGLAAYNEQFF.

The chain has TRBV27 and TRBJ2-1; D ambiguous. V lost 2 bases and J lost 8, with 13 bases in between. From germline, CDR1 is MNHEY and CDR2 SMNVEV (reference sequence). The CDR3 consists of 14 residues. Here the CDR3 DNA reads TGTGCCAGCAGTTTACAAACTACCGACGATGAGCAGTTCTTC. Translating it yields CASSLQTTDDEQFF.

The CDR3 protein is CAGRDRAQETQYF. As DNA, the CDR3 is TGCGCCGGCCGGGACAGGGCCCAAGAGACCCAGTACTTC. V usage is TRBV10-1 and J usage is TRBJ2-5; 9 bases are a match to TRBD1. V shed 11 bases, J shed 1 base, and the junction held 5 bases outside the gene matches. Germline V gene data show CDR1 as WNHNN and CDR2 as SYGVQD (reference sequence). The CDR3 is 13 amino acids.

This chain connects TRBV28 to TRBJ2-1; 9 bases fit TRBD2. Germline lookup yields CDR1 MDHEN and CDR2 SYDVKM. The CDR3 covers 16 residues. V trimming: 2 bases; J trimming: 6 bases; junction bases outside the gene matches: 8. The CDR3 DNA reads as TGTGCCAGCAGTTTAATAGCGGGAGTCGGTCGCAATGAGCAGTTCTTC. It yields the protein CASSLIAGVGRNEQFF.

The chain carries TRBV28 and TRBJ2-5; TRBD2 is a possible D gene (6 bases). The last part of the DNA fits TRBJ2-7 better; the J call may be wrong. Germline CDR1 and CDR2: MDHEN and SYDVKM. The CDR3 consists of 14 residues. The CDR3 coding sequence is TGTGCCACCCACCGACTAGGCGGTGCCTACGAGCAGTACTTC. Residues: CATHRLGGAYEQYF.

V usage is TRBV5-6 and J usage is TRBJ2-7; 9 nucleotides line up with TRBD2. The CDR3 is 18 amino acids. The junction had 17 bases not matched to a gene; V was cut back by 4 bases and J by 3 bases. Germline V gene sequence: CDR1 SGHDT, CDR2 YYEEEE. The CDR3 DNA sequence: TGTGCCAGCAGCCTCACCGGGTGGAGTAGCGGGAGATACTACGAGCAGTACTTC. Translated: CASSLTGWSSGRYYEQYF.

V and J are TRBV29-1 and TRBJ1-5; the D is unclear. Trimming pared 3 bases from V and 4 bases from J, leaving 7 bases between. The CDR3 spans 12 residues. Looked up from germline, CDR1 is SQVTM and CDR2 is ANQGSEA. CDR3 residues: CSVDGSNQPQHF. The CDR3, as DNA: TGCAGCGTTGACGGGAGTAATCAGCCCCAGCATTTT. Full variable domain (outside the CDR3, taken from reference TRBV29-1 and TRBJ1-5): SAVISQKPSRDICQRGTSLTIQCQVDSQVTMMFWYRQQPGQSLTLIATANQGSEATYESGFVIDKFPISRPNLTFSTLTVSNMSPEDSSIYLCSVDGSNQPQHFGDGTRLSIL.

For the CDR3, the DNA is TGTGCCAGCAGCCCCCCAGCGGGAGGTCTTTTGTACAATGAGCAGTTCTTC. As protein: CASSPPAGGLLYNEQFF. The chain carries TRBV7-8 and TRBJ2-1, with 9 bases identical to TRBD2. V shed 5 bases and J 4 bases; nucleotides not matched to a gene: 12. Germline V gene data show CDR1 as SGHVS and CDR2 as FQNEAQ. The length of the CDR3 is 17 residues.